A selection of T cell receptor beta chains follows, all from one sample in a study of blood T cell repertoires in COVID-19. Using immunoSEQ multiplex PCR, the repertoire was profiled, and TCRdb retains in-frame clones only, with some absent. The sample includes about 160,000 clones, roughly 87% of them seen just once. The sequencing input was PBMCs or T cells enriched from blood (not recorded which). The receptors stem from a woman aged 45-65 years who had recovered from COVID-19. The CDR3 runs from the conserved cysteine through the conserved F or W. D genes are given only for firm matches. Size values are once, few and many counts, or a class for expanded clones, and some rows have none.

size: .
D: TRBD2
V: TRBV11-2
length: 14
J: TRBJ2-1
CDR3: CASRGLAGLDEQFF
DNA: TGTGCCAGTAGGGGACTAGCGGGACTCGATGAGCAGTTCTTC

size: .
D: TRBD2
V: TRBV18
length: 15
J: TRBJ2-7
CDR3: CASSLRLAGENEQYF
DNA: TGTGCCAGCTCACTCCGACTAGCGGGAGAAAACGAGCAGTACTTC

size: .
D: TRBD2
V: TRBV4-1
length: 19
J: TRBJ2-2
CDR3: CASSQTILAGGPRTGELFF
DNA: TGCGCCAGCAGCCAAACGATACTAGCGGGAGGGCCGAGAACCGGGGAGCTGTTTTTT

size: .
D: TRBD1
V: TRBV11-1
length: 15
J: TRBJ1-6
CDR3: CASSKRQGRNSPLHF
DNA: TGTGCCAGCAGCAAACGACAGGGGAGGAATTCACCCCTCCACTTT

size: .
D: .
V: TRBV4-1
length: 16
J: TRBJ2-3
CDR3: CASSHPRDGGGDTQYF
DNA: TGCGCCAGCAGCCACCCCAGGGACGGAGGAGGGGATACGCAGTATTTT

size: .
D: .
V: TRBV28
length: 13
J: TRBJ1-2
CDR3: CASVPGGNYGYTF
DNA: TGTGCCAGCGTCCCCGGGGGGAACTATGGCTACACCTTC

size: .
D: .
V: TRBV2
length: 11
J: TRBJ1-1
CDR3: CASRGDGEAFF
DNA: TGTGCCAGCCGGGGGGACGGTGAAGCTTTCTTT

size: .
D: .
V: TRBV19
length: 14
J: TRBJ1-1
CDR3: CASNSDKPNTEAFF
DNA: TGTGCCAGTAATTCGGACAAACCGAACACTGAAGCTTTCTTT

size: .
D: TRBD1
V: TRBV19
length: 14
J: TRBJ2-7
CDR3: CASSPTGVAYEQYF
DNA: TGTGCCAGTAGCCCGACAGGGGTTGCCTACGAGCAGTACTTC

size: .
D: .
V: TRBV10-2
length: 16
J: TRBJ1-1
CDR3: CASSETPGGGGTEAFF
DNA: TGCGCCAGCAGTGAGACCCCTGGGGGGGGCGGAACTGAAGCTTTCTTT

size: .
D: TRBD1
V: TRBV14
length: 16
J: TRBJ1-2
CDR3: CASSIRTGGSLYGYTF
DNA: TGTGCCAGCAGCATCCGGACAGGAGGCTCCCTCTATGGCTACACCTTC

size: .
D: TRBD1
V: TRBV5-1
length: 14
J: TRBJ1-2
CDR3: CASSQGQTNYGYTF
DNA: TGCGCCAGCAGCCAGGGACAGACTAACTATGGCTACACCTTC

size: .
D: .
V: TRBV2
length: 16
J: TRBJ2-1
CDR3: CASRNSGISSYNEQFF
DNA: TGTGCCAGCAGGAATAGCGGAATAAGCTCCTACAATGAGCAGTTCTTC

size: .
D: .
V: TRBV2
length: 14
J: TRBJ1-2
CDR3: CASSTGRSTYGYTF
DNA: TGTGCCAGCAGCACAGGAAGGAGCACCTATGGCTACACCTTC

size: .
D: .
V: TRBV4-2
length: 13
J: TRBJ2-4
CDR3: CASSHGQQNIQYF
DNA: TGTGCCAGCAGCCACGGACAGCAAAACATTCAGTACTTC

size: .
D: .
V: TRBV28
length: 15
J: TRBJ1-5
CDR3: CASSLYQGARQPQHF
DNA: TGTGCCAGCAGTTTATACCAGGGTGCTAGGCAGCCCCAGCATTTT

size: .
D: .
V: TRBV27
length: 14
J: TRBJ2-1
CDR3: CASSLWASDNEQFF
DNA: TGTGCCAGCAGTTTATGGGCTAGCGACAATGAGCAGTTCTTC

size: .
D: .
V: TRBV10-2
length: 14
J: TRBJ1-6
CDR3: CASSEISIAGALHF
DNA: TGCGCCAGCAGTGAGATCTCCATCGCGGGGGCCCTCCACTTT

size: .
D: TRBD2
V: TRBV20-1
length: 15
J: TRBJ2-7
CDR3: CSASNFGLVDYEQYF
DNA: TGCAGTGCTAGTAATTTTGGACTAGTGGATTACGAGCAGTACTTC

size: .
D: TRBD1
V: TRBV6-5
length: 15
J: TRBJ1-1
CDR3: CASIDRGFMNTEAFF
DNA: TGTGCCAGCATCGACAGGGGGTTCATGAACACTGAAGCTTTCTTT

size: .
D: TRBD1
V: TRBV2
length: 16
J: TRBJ2-5
CDR3: CASRSRDRVGQETQYF
DNA: TGTGCCAGCAGGTCGAGGGACAGGGTCGGCCAAGAGACCCAGTACTTC

size: .
D: .
V: TRBV19
length: 15
J: TRBJ1-6
CDR3: CASSIGGRSRAPLHF
DNA: TGTGCCAGTAGTATAGGGGGCAGGAGCCGCGCACCCCTCCACTTT

size: .
D: .
V: TRBV16
length: 13
J: TRBJ1-2
CDR3: CASSPQVNYGYTF
DNA: TGTGCCAGCAGCCCACAGGTTAACTATGGCTACACCTTC

size: .
D: .
V: TRBV3-1/TRBV3-2
length: 17
J: TRBJ2-7
CDR3: CASSQGFGGVSAYEQYF
DNA: TGTGCCAGCAGCCAGGGCTTCGGGGGAGTCTCGGCCTACGAGCAGTACTTC

size: .
D: TRBD1
V: TRBV15
length: 15
J: TRBJ1-2
CDR3: CATSRGGTGAHGYTF
DNA: TGTGCCACCAGCAGGGGCGGGACAGGGGCACATGGCTACACCTTC

size: .
D: .
V: TRBV19
length: 14
J: TRBJ1-2
CDR3: CASGPTGYNYGYTF
DNA: TGTGCCAGTGGTCCCACGGGGTACAACTATGGCTACACCTTC

size: .
D: .
V: TRBV18
length: 15
J: TRBJ1-5
CDR3: CASSPPGTPNQPQHF
DNA: TGTGCCAGCTCACCACCCGGGACACCTAATCAGCCCCAGCATTTT

size: .
D: TRBD2
V: TRBV7-2
length: 18
J: TRBJ2-5
CDR3: CASSLIDWAREPRETQYF
DNA: TGTGCCAGCAGCTTAATAGATTGGGCGCGGGAGCCAAGGGAGACCCAGTACTTC

size: .
D: .
V: TRBV30
length: 11
J: TRBJ1-1
CDR3: CAWGRAVEAFF
DNA: TGTGCCTGGGGGAGGGCAGTAGAAGCTTTCTTT

size: .
D: TRBD1
V: TRBV19
length: 13
J: TRBJ2-1
CDR3: CASRHRGSDEQFF
DNA: TGTGCCAGTAGGCACAGGGGGTCCGATGAGCAGTTCTTC

size: .
D: .
V: TRBV11-3
length: 15
J: TRBJ1-5
CDR3: CASSLSGKSNQPQHF
DNA: TGTGCCAGCAGCTTATCAGGGAAGAGCAATCAGCCCCAGCATTTT

size: few
D: .
V: TRBV7-9
length: 17
J: TRBJ1-3
CDR3: CASSPFSGTQSGNTIYF
DNA: TGTGCCAGCAGCCCTTTTTCCGGGACACAGTCTGGAAACACCATATATTTT

size: once
D: .
V: TRBV24-1
length: 13
J: TRBJ1-1
CDR3: CATVGRLNTEAFF
DNA: TGTGCCACGGTGGGCAGATTGAACACTGAAGCTTTCTTT

size: .
D: .
V: TRBV19
length: 14
J: TRBJ1-1
CDR3: CASSMAGGRTEAFF
DNA: TGTGCCAGTAGTATGGCGGGAGGTCGCACTGAAGCTTTCTTT

size: .
D: .
V: TRBV7-8
length: 13
J: TRBJ1-2
CDR3: CASSLDREYGYTF
DNA: TGTGCCAGCAGCTTAGACAGGGAGTATGGCTACACCTTC

size: once
D: TRBD2
V: TRBV5-1
length: 13
J: TRBJ2-1
CDR3: CASSQGGPNEQFF
DNA: TGCGCCAGCAGCCAGGGAGGGCCGAATGAGCAGTTCTTC

size: .
D: .
V: TRBV27
length: 16
J: TRBJ1-6
CDR3: CASSLGAPQWNSPLHF
DNA: TGTGCCAGCAGTTTGGGGGCCCCTCAATGGAATTCACCCCTCCACTTT

size: .
D: .
V: TRBV18
length: 13
J: TRBJ2-5
CDR3: CASSSYREETQYF
DNA: TGTGCCAGCTCATCTTACAGAGAAGAGACCCAGTACTTC

size: .
D: .
V: TRBV5-1
length: 15
J: TRBJ2-1
CDR3: CASSLTTSPYNEQFF
DNA: TGCGCCAGCAGCTTGACTACTAGCCCCTACAATGAGCAGTTCTTC

size: few
D: .
V: TRBV27
length: 14
J: TRBJ1-5
CDR3: CASSFRGGASPQHF
DNA: TGTGCCAGCAGTTTTAGGGGGGGTGCGTCGCCCCAGCATTTT

size: .
D: .
V: TRBV30
length: 14
J: TRBJ1-1
CDR3: CAWSVLGQGNKAFF
DNA: TGTGCCTGGAGTGTTTTAGGGCAGGGGAACAAAGCTTTCTTT

size: .
D: .
V: TRBV6-4
length: 14
J: TRBJ2-1
CDR3: CASSDEGEHNEQFF
DNA: TGTGCCAGCAGTGACGAAGGAGAGCACAATGAGCAGTTCTTC

size: .
D: .
V: TRBV7-2
length: 16
J: TRBJ2-2
CDR3: CASSLYFSQTGGELFF
DNA: TGTGCCAGCAGCTTATATTTTAGCCAGACGGGCGGGGAGCTGTTTTTT

size: .
D: TRBD1
V: TRBV28
length: 16
J: TRBJ1-2
CDR3: CASSVRGGWGNYGYTF
DNA: TGTGCCAGCAGTGTTCGAGGGGGCTGGGGTAACTATGGCTACACCTTC

size: .
D: TRBD1
V: TRBV24-1
length: 16
J: TRBJ1-2
CDR3: CATSESRTGGAYGYTF
DNA: TGTGCCACCAGTGAATCTAGGACAGGGGGCGCCTATGGCTACACCTTC

size: .
D: .
V: TRBV28
length: 13
J: TRBJ1-6
CDR3: CASSFRGGSPLHF
DNA: TGTGCCAGCAGTTTCAGGGGTGGTTCACCCCTCCACTTT

size: .
D: TRBD1
V: TRBV7-2
length: 16
J: TRBJ2-4
CDR3: CASSFWTGGAENIQYF
DNA: TGTGCCAGCAGCTTTTGGACAGGCGGAGCGGAGAACATTCAGTACTTC

size: .
D: .
V: TRBV9
length: 14
J: TRBJ1-1
CDR3: CASSVEEGNTEAFF
DNA: TGTGCCAGCAGCGTAGAGGAGGGGAACACTGAAGCTTTCTTT

size: .
D: .
V: TRBV28
length: 13
J: TRBJ2-7
CDR3: CASSLGSYYEQYF
DNA: TGTGCCAGCAGTTTAGGCAGTTACTACGAGCAGTACTTC

size: .
D: .
V: TRBV5-1
length: 14
J: TRBJ2-5
CDR3: CASSETVNKETQYF
DNA: TGCGCCAGCAGCGAAACTGTCAATAAAGAGACCCAGTACTTC

size: .
D: .
V: TRBV11-2
length: 13
J: TRBJ2-4
CDR3: CASSLNREHIQYF
DNA: TGTGCCAGCAGCTTAAATCGGGAGCACATTCAGTACTTC

size: .
D: TRBD2
V: TRBV6-2/TRBV6-3
length: 16
J: TRBJ2-3
CDR3: CASSSGLAIFTDTQYF
DNA: TGTGCCAGCAGTTCGGGACTAGCGATTTTCACAGATACGCAGTATTTT

size: .
D: TRBD2
V: TRBV5-4
length: 16
J: TRBJ2-7
CDR3: CASSLGTSGRTYEQYF
DNA: TGTGCCAGCAGCCTCGGAACTAGCGGGAGGACCTACGAGCAGTACTTC

size: once
D: .
V: TRBV4-3
length: 22
J: TRBJ2-1
CDR3: CASSQVLTRRVRRGEVGNEQFF
DNA: TGCGCCAGCAGCCAAGTTTTGACCAGGCGGGTACGCCGAGGCGAGGTCGGCAATGAGCAGTTCTTC